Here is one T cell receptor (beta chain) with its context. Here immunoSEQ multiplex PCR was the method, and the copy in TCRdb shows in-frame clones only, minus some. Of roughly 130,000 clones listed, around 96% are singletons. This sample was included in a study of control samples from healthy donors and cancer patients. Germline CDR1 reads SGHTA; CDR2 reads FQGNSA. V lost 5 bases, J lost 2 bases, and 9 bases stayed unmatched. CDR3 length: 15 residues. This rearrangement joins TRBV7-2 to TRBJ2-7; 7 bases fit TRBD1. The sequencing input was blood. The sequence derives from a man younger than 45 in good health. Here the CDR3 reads CASSLQGVMAYEQYF. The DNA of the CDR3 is TGTGCCAGCAGCCTTCAGGGGGTTATGGCCTACGAGCAGTACTTC.